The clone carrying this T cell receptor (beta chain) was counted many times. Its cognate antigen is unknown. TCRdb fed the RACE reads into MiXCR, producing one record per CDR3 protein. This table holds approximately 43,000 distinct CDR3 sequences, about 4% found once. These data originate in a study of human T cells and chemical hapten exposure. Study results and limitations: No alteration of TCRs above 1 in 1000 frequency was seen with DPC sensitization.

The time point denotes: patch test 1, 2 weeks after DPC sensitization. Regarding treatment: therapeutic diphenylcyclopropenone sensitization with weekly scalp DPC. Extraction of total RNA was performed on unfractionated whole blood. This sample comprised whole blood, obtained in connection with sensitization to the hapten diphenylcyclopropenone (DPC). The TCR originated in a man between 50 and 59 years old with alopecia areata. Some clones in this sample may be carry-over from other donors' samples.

The CDR3 region is CSATLGSGKFQETQYF. The CDR3 DNA follows: TGCAGCGCCACCCTGGGGAGCGGGAAATTCCAAGAGACCCAGTACTTC. The rearrangement joins TRBV29-1 to TRBJ2-5; 7 nucleotides line up with TRBD2. In germline, CDR1 is SQVTM, CDR2 ANQGSEA. The CDR3 runs to 16 residues. With 7 bases clipped from V and 1 base from J, the junction kept 15 bases outside the gene matches. Drawing the rest from reference TRBV29-1 and TRBJ2-5, the complete variable domain is SAVISQKPSRDICQRGTSLTIQCQVDSQVTMMFWYRQQPGQSLTLIATANQGSEATYESGFVIDKFPISRPNLTFSTLTVSNMSPEDSSIYLCSATLGSGKFQETQYFGPGTRLLVL.